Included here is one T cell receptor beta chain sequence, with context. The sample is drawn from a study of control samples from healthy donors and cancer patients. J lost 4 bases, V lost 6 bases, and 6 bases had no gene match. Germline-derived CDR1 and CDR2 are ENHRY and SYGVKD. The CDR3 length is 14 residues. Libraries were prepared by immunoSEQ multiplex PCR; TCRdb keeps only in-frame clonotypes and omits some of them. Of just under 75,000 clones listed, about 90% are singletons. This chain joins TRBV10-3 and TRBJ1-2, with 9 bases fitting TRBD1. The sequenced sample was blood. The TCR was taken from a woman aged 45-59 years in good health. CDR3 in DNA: TGTGCCATCAGGGGGACAGGGTCGGTCTATGGCTACACCTTC. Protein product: CAIRGTGSVYGYTF.